The rows below give T cell receptor beta chains drawn from one sample of a study of shared T cell receptors in the human thymus. Sequencing was performed with immunoSEQ multiplex PCR; in TCRdb, only in-frame clones are kept and a portion is missing. Of about 730,000 clones in the sample, around 85% were seen once. These data are also associated with another study on human thymus T cells.

The sequencing sample was made of thymocytes. The receptors stem from a girl under three years old with a congenital heart defect. Each CDR3 is given with its conserved first and last residue. A D gene is named only where the DNA matches it firmly. Clone size is shown for a subset of rows, as once, few, many or a class of expanded clone.

J gene,D gene,clone size,V gene,CDR3 DNA,CDR3 protein
TRBJ2-3,.,.,TRBV4-3,TGCGCCAGCAGCCAAGATCTACCTGGAGACACAGATACGCAGTATTTT,CASSQDLPGDTDTQYF
TRBJ1-2,.,.,TRBV7-2,TGTGCCAGCAGCCCAAAAAAATACAGGGCCAACTATGGCTACACCTTC,CASSPKKYRANYGYTF
TRBJ1-1,TRBD1,once,TRBV25-1,TGTGCCAGCAGTGCGCCAGGGGGCTATTACACTGAAGCTTTCTTT,CASSAPGGYYTEAFF
TRBJ1-5,TRBD1,.,TRBV27,TGTGCCAGCAGTTTAACAGGGGGCGGGCGTCAGCCCCAGCATTTT,CASSLTGGGRQPQHF
TRBJ1-1,.,.,TRBV18,TGTGCCAGCTCACCACCTATGGGAGGGGGACGCATGAACACTGAAGCTTTCTTT,CASSPPMGGGRMNTEAFF
TRBJ2-7,TRBD1,.,TRBV4-2,TGTGCCAGCAGCCAAGGACAGGGGTCTACGAAGCAGTACTTC,CASSQGQGSTKQYF
TRBJ2-1,TRBD2,few,TRBV28,TGTGCCAGCAGGACTAGCGGTGCCTACAATGAGCAGTTCTTC,CASRTSGAYNEQFF
TRBJ2-6,TRBD1,once,TRBV5-1,TGCGCCAGCAGCTTGGGGAAAGGACAGGGGGCGAACTCTGGGGCCAACGTCCTGACTTTC,CASSLGKGQGANSGANVLTF
TRBJ1-3,.,.,TRBV25-1,TGTGCCAGCAGTGAATTAGGGGGAATTGGAAACACCATATATTTT,CASSELGGIGNTIYF
TRBJ1-3,.,.,TRBV5-1,TGCGCCAGCAGCGGGGGGGACCAGGATCGACGAAGAGGAAACACCATATATTTT,CASSGGDQDRRRGNTIYF
TRBJ1-6,.,.,TRBV5-6,TGTGCCAGCAGCTCAAGGCGGAATTCACCCCTCCACTTT,CASSSRRNSPLHF
TRBJ2-2,.,.,TRBV7-9,TGTGCCAACCGGGGGGCGCCGAACACCGGGGAGCTGTTTTTT,CANRGAPNTGELFF
TRBJ2-2,.,.,TRBV5-8,TGTGCCAGCAGCTTGACAGGGGGGGGCACCGGGGAGCTGTTTTTT,CASSLTGGGTGELFF
TRBJ2-2,TRBD1,.,TRBV15,TGTGCCACCAGCAGAACACCCTCGGACAGGGTTCCCACCGGGGAGCTGTTTTTT,CATSRTPSDRVPTGELFF
TRBJ1-5,.,.,TRBV15,TGTGCCACCAGCAGAGATAGCCGGGAGGGGAATCAGCCCCAGCATTTT,CATSRDSREGNQPQHF
TRBJ1-1,.,.,TRBV10-3,TGTGCCATCAGTGACGGGACACTCTACACTGAAGCTTTCTTT,CAISDGTLYTEAFF
TRBJ1-2,.,.,TRBV5-1,TGCGCCAGCAAATTCCCTAACAGCTATGGCTACACCTTC,CASKFPNSYGYTF
TRBJ2-7,.,once,TRBV19,TGTGCCAGTAGTTGCTGCGGGTTCTCGGGATCCTACGAGCAGTACTTC,CASSCCGFSGSYEQYF
TRBJ1-2,.,.,TRBV14,TGTGCCAGCAGCCAATACAGGAGTGGAAAATTTTATGGCTACACCTTC,CASSQYRSGKFYGYTF
TRBJ2-7,TRBD1,.,TRBV2,TGTGCCAGCAGAAACCGGGACAGGTCCTACGAGCAGTACTTC,CASRNRDRSYEQYF
TRBJ2-7,.,few,TRBV7-8,TGTGCCAGCAGCCCACAGGGTGACGAGCAGTACTTC,CASSPQGDEQYF
TRBJ1-5,TRBD1,.,TRBV2,TGTGCCAGCACCCCGGAAGGCCGGGACAGAGAACCACGGTATGGCAATCAGCCCCAGCATTTT,CASTPEGRDREPRYGNQPQHF